The present TCR beta chain was sequenced within a study of blood T cell repertoires in COVID-19. This clone has only one observation. J gave up 7 bases and V 6 bases, and 11 bases lay outside the gene matches. The CDR3 length is 16 residues. In germline, CDR1 is SGHNT, CDR2 YYREEE (reference sequence). Assay: immunoSEQ multiplex PCR; the TCRdb copy retains only in-frame clones and omits some. The data hold about 150,000 clones, with around 75% observed a single time. V is TRBV5-4 and J is TRBJ1-6; TRBD1 matches 9 bases. The sample comprised peripheral blood. The sequence was collected from a woman older than 75 with acute or convalescent COVID-19. Written as DNA, the CDR3 is TGTGCCAGCACCTTCGGGGGGACAGGGATAAATTCACCCCTCCACTTT. Translating gives CASTFGGTGINSPLHF.